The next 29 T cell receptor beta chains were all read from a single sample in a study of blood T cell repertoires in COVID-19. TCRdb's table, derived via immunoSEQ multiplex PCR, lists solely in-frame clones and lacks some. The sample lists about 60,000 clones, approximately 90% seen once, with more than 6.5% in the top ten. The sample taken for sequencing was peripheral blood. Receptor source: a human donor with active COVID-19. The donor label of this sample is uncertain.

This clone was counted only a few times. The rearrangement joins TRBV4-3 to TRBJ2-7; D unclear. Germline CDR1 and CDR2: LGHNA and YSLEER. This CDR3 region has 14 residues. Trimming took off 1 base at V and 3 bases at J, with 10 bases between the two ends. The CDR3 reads CASSQGTVGYEQYF. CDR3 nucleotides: TGCGCCAGCAGCCAAGGAACAGTCGGCTACGAGCAGTACTTC.

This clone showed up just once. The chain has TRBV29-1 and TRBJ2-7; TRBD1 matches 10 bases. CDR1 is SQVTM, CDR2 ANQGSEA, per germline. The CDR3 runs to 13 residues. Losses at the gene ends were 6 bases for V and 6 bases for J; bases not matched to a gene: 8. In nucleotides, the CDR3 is TGCAGCGTGGCCCTGGGGGACAGGGGCGAGCAGTACTTC. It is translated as CSVALGDRGEQYF.

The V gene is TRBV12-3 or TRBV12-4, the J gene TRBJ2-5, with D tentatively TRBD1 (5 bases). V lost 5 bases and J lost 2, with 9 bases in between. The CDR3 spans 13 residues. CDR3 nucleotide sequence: TGTGCCAGCAGTCCAGGGTTTCAAGAGACCCAGTACTTC. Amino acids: CASSPGFQETQYF.

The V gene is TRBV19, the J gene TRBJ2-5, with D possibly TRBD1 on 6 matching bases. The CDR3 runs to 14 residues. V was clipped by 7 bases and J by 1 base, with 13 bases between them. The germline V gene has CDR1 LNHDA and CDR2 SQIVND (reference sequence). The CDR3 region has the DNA TGTGCCAGTACCAATTCGGACAGCCAAGAGACCCAGTACTTC. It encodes CASTNSDSQETQYF.

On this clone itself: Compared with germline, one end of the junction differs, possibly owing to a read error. CDR3 coding DNA: TGTGCCAGCAGCGTAGGAGGGAGGGCGGGATCCTCCCACGAGCAGTACTTC. Translated, it gives CASSVGGRAGSSHEQYF. The chain recombines TRBV9 with TRBJ2-7; 7 bases map to TRBD2. Germline assignment: CDR1 SGDLS and CDR2 YYNGEE. The CDR3 loop spans 17 amino acids.

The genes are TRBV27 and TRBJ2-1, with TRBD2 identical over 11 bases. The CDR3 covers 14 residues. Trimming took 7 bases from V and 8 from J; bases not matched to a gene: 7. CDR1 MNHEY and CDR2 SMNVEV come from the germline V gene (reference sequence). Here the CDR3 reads CASTWTSGLYEQFF. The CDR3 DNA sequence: TGTGCCAGCACCTGGACTAGCGGGTTGTATGAGCAGTTCTTC.

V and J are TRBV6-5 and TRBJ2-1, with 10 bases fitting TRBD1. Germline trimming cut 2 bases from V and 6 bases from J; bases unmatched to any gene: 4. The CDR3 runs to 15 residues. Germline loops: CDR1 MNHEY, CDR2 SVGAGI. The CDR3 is CASSYATGGGNEQFF. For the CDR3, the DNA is TGTGCCAGCAGTTACGCGACAGGGGGCGGCAATGAGCAGTTCTTC.

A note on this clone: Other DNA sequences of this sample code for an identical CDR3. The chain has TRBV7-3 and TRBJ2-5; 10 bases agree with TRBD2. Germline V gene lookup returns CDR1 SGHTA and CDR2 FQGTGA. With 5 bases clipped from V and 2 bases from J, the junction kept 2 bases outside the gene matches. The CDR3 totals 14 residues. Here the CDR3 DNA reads TGTGCCAGCAGCCCTAGCGGGGGTCAAGAGACCCAGTACTTC. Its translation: CASSPSGGQETQYF. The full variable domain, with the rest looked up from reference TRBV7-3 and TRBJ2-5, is GAGVSQTPSNKVTEKGKYVELRCDPISGHTALYWYRQSLGQGPEFLIYFQGTGAADDSGLPNDRFFAVRPEGSVSTLKIQRTERGDSAVYLCASSPSGGQETQYFGPGTRLLVL.

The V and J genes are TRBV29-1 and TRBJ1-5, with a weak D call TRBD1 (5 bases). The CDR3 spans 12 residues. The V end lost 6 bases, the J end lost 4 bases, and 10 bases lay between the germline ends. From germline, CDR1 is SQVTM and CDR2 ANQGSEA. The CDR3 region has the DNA TGCAGCGTGGGGGGAGGTAATCAGCCCCAGCATTTT. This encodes CSVGGGNQPQHF.

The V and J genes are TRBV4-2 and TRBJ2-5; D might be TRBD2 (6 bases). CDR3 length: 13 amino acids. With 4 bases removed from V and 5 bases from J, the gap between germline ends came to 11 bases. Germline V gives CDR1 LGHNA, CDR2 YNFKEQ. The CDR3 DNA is TGTGCCAGCAGCCCCTCGGGGAGGGAGACCCAGTACTTC. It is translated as CASSPSGRETQYF.

The CDR3 protein is CASSSRTGRWEQYF. The CDR3 DNA is TGTGCCAGCAGCTCCCGGACAGGCCGGTGGGAGCAGTACTTC. The genes are TRBV7-9 and TRBJ2-7; TRBD1 agrees at 7 bases. V shed 4 bases and J 7 bases; nucleotides not matched to a gene: 10. CDR3 length equals 14 residues. CDR1 is SEHNR and CDR2 is FQNEAQ in the germline V gene (reference sequence).

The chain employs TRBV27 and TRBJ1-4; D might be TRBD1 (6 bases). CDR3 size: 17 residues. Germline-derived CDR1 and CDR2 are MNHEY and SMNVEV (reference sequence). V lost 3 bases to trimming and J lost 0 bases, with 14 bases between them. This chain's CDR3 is CASSLKGQRATNEKLFF. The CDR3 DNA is TGTGCCAGCAGTTTGAAAGGACAGCGAGCAACTAATGAAAAACTGTTTTTT.

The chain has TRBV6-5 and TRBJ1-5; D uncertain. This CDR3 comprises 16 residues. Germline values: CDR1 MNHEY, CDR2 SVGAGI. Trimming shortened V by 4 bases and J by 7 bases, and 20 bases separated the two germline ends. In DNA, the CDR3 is TGTGCCAGCAGTTGGTTTCCGCAGTCCCTCGGGCAGCCCCAGCATTTT. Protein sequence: CASSWFPQSLGQPQHF.

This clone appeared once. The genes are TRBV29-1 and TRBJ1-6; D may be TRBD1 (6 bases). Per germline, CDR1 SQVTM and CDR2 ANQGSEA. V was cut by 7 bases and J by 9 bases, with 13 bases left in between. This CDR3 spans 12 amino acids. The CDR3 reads CSARGGCSPLHF. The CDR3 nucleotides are TGCAGCGCCCGGGGGGGCTGTTCACCCCTCCACTTT.

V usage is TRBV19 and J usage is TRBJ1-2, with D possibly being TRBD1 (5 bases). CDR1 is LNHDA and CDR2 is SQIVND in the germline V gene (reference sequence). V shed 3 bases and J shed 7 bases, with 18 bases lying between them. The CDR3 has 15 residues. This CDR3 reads CASSMAGLGGFGYTF. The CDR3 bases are TGTGCCAGTAGTATGGCCGGCCTTGGGGGGTTTGGCTACACCTTC. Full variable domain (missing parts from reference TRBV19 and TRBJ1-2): DGGITQSPKYLFRKEGQNVTLSCEQNLNHDAMYWYRQDPGQGLRLIYYSQIVNDFQKGDIAEGYSVSREKKESFPLTVTSAQKNPTAFYLCASSMAGLGGFGYTFGSGTRLTVV.

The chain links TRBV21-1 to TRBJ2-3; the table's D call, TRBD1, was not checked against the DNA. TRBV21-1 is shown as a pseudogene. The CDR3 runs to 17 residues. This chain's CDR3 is CASSKNGDRASTDTQYF. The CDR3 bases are TGTGCCAGCAGCAAAAACGGGGACAGGGCTAGCACAGATACGCAGTATTTT.

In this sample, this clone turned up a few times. Here the CDR3 DNA reads TGTGCCAGCTCACCATCGCAGGGGAATAACGAGCAGTACTTC. It encodes CASSPSQGNNEQYF. V is TRBV18 and J is TRBJ2-7; a possible D gene is TRBD1 (6 bases). CDR3 length: 14 amino acids. Trimming took 2 bases from V and 5 from J, leaving 13 bases between them. Germline V gene sequence: CDR1 KGHSH, CDR2 LQKENI.

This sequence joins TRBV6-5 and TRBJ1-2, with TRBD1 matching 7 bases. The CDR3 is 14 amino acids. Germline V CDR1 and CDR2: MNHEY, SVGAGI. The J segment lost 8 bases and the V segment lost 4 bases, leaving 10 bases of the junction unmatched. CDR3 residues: CASSSLMDRKGYTF. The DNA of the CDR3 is TGTGCCAGCAGTTCTTTAATGGACAGGAAGGGCTACACCTTC.

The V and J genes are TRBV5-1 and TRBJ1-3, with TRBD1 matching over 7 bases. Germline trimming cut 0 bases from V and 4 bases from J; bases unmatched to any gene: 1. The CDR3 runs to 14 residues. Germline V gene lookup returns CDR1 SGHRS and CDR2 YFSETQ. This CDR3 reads CASSLAGQGNTIYF. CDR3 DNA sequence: TGCGCCAGCAGCTTGGCGGGACAGGGAAACACCATATATTTT.

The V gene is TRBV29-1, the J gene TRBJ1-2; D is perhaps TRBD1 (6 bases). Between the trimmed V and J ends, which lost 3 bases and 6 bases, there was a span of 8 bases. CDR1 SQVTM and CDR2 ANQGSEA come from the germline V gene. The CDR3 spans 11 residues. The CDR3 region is CSVDRGDGYTF. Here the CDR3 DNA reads TGCAGCGTTGACAGGGGAGATGGCTACACCTTC.

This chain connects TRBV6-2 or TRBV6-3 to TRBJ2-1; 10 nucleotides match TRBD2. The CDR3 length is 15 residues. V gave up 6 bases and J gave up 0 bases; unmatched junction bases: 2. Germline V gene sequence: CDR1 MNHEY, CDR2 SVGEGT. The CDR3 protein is CASRPSGSSYNEQFF. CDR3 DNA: TGTGCCAGCAGACCTAGCGGGAGCTCCTACAATGAGCAGTTCTTC.

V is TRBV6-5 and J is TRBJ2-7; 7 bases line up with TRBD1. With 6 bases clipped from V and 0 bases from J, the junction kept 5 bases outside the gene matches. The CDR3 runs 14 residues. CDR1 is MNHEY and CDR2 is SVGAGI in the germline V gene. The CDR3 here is CASSRDSRSYEQYF. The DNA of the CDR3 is TGTGCCAGCAGCCGGGACAGCCGCTCCTACGAGCAGTACTTC.

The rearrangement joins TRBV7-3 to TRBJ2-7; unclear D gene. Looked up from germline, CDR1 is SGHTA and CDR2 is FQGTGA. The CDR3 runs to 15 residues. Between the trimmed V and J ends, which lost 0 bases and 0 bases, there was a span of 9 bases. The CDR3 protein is CASSLTGPLSYEQYF. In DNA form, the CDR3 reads TGTGCCAGCAGCTTAACTGGGCCGCTCTCCTACGAGCAGTACTTC. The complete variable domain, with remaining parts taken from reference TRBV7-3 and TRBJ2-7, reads GAGVSQTPSNKVTEKGKYVELRCDPISGHTALYWYRQSLGQGPEFLIYFQGTGAADDSGLPNDRFFAVRPEGSVSTLKIQRTERGDSAVYLCASSLTGPLSYEQYFGPGTRLTVT.

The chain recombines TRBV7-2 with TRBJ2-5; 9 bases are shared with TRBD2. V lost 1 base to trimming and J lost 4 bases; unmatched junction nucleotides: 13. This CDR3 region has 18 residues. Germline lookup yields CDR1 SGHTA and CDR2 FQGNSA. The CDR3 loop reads CASSLGTLGGGARETQYF. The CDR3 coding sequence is TGTGCCAGCAGCTTAGGGACTCTCGGCGGGGGGGCCAGAGAGACCCAGTACTTC.

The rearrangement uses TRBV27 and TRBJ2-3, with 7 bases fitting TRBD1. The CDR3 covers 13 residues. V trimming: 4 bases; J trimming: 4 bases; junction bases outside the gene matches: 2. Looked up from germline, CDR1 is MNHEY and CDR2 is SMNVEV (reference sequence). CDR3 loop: CASSSTGPDTQYF. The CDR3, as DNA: TGTGCCAGCAGTTCGACAGGGCCAGATACGCAGTATTTT.

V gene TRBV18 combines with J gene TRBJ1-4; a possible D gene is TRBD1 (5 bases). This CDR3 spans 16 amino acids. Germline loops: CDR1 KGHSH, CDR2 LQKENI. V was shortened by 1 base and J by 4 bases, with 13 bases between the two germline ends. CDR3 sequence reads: CASSPRRAEVNEKLFF. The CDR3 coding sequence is TGTGCCAGCTCACCACGCAGGGCGGAAGTTAATGAAAAACTGTTTTTT.

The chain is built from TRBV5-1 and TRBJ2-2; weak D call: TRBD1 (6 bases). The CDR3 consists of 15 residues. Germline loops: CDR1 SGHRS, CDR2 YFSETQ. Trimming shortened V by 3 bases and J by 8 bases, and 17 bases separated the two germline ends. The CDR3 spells CASSSGQGQGGELFF. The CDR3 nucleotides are TGCGCCAGCAGCTCCGGGCAGGGGCAAGGTGGGGAGCTGTTTTTT.

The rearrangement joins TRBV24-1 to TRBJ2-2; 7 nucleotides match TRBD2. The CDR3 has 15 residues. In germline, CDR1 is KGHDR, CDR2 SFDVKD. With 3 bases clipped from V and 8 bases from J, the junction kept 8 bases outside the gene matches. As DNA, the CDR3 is TGTGCCACCAGTGATCCCCGGACTAGTCGGGGGGAGCTGTTTTTT. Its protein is CATSDPRTSRGELFF.

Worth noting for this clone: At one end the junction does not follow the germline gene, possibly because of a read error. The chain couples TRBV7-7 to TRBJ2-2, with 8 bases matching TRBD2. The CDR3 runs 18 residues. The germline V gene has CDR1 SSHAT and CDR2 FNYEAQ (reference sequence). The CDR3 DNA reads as TGTGCTAGCAGCGATAAAGGGACGGGCCCGGCGGGAGGCGGGGAGCTGTTTTTT. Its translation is CASSDKGTGPAGGGELFF.